These 22 T cell receptor beta chains originate from one sample sequenced in a study of PD-L1 blockade in urothelial cancer (TCRdb year 2017). The library was prepared using the immunoSEQ multiplex PCR assay. TCRdb took over this immuneACCESS table, retaining in-frame rearrangements with V and J assigned. Such tables are incomplete; in checked studies, under half of the missing clones stem from an unresolved V gene, and the remainder is unexplained. The sample table lists tens of thousands of clones, roughly 89% of them with a count of one. Approximately 7.9% of the sample belongs to the ten largest clones. The time point label of this sample denotes: peripheral blood 6 weeks after treatment start. Source: PBMCs, taken around atezolizumab (anti-PD-L1) treatment. These receptors were taken from an older man with urothelial cancer.

This sequence joins TRBV7-8 and TRBJ2-2; TRBD2 aligns across 11 bases. Germline V gives CDR1 SGHVS, CDR2 FQNEAQ. The CDR3 runs to 18 residues. Trimming removed 0 bases from V and 4 bases from J; junction bases left unmatched: 7. CDR3 bases: TGTGCCAGCAGCTTAGCGCGACGGCTAGCGGGGGGCACCGGGGAGCTGTTTTTT. It encodes CASSLARRLAGGTGELFF.

This sequence joins TRBV19 and TRBJ2-1, with 11 bases matching TRBD2. The ends lost 3 bases at V and 3 bases at J; junction bases unmatched: 1. The CDR3 loop spans 15 amino acids. Germline-derived CDR1 and CDR2 are LNHDA and SQIVND (reference sequence). The CDR3 nucleotides read TGTGCCAGTAGTATGGGGACTAGCGGCTACAATGAGCAGTTCTTC. Translation gives CASSMGTSGYNEQFF.

This clone was detected once. The chain combines TRBV6-5 with TRBJ1-4; 10 bases agree with TRBD1. The germline V gene encodes CDR1 MNHEY and CDR2 SVGAGI. The CDR3 has 15 amino acids. V trimming: 6 bases; J trimming: 6 bases; junction bases outside the gene matches: 7. The CDR3 DNA reads as TGTGCCAGCAGGCATGGACAGGGGGAACATGAAAAACTGTTTTTT. Protein sequence: CASRHGQGEHEKLFF.

This chain links TRBV2 with TRBJ2-7, with 8 bases identical to TRBD1. Germline CDR1 and CDR2: SNHLY and FYNNEI. This CDR3 is 13 amino acids long. The V gene end was trimmed by 5 bases and the J gene end by 3 bases; junction bases not matched to a gene: 3. This CDR3 is CASSPGQDYEQYF. The CDR3, as DNA: TGTGCCAGCAGTCCGGGACAGGACTACGAGCAGTACTTC.

The chain has TRBV7-3 and TRBJ2-1, with TRBD1 identical over 8 bases. The V and J ends lost 5 bases and 9 bases, in that order; junction bases with no gene match: 15. The CDR3 contains 16 residues. Per germline, CDR1 SGHTA and CDR2 FQGTGA. This chain's CDR3 is CASSPSRRGQGSEQFF. The CDR3 bases are TGTGCCAGCAGCCCGAGCCGACGTGGACAGGGAAGTGAGCAGTTCTTC.

The V and J genes are TRBV2 and TRBJ1-5, with TRBD1 identical over 9 bases. V shed 5 bases and J 2 bases; nucleotides not matched to a gene: 10. Germline V CDR1 and CDR2: SNHLY, FYNNEI. The CDR3 consists of 17 residues. The CDR3 DNA reads TGTGCCAGCAGTATTTCGGGGACAGGGACAGGCAATCAGCCCCAGCATTTT. It translates to CASSISGTGTGNQPQHF.

This sequence joins TRBV9 and TRBJ2-7, with D possibly TRBD2 on 8 matching bases. V was shortened by 3 bases and J by 5 bases, with 21 bases between the two germline ends. This CDR3 comprises 16 residues. CDR1 SGDLS and CDR2 YYNGEE come from the germline V gene. CDR3 protein: CASSADRRGARDEQYF. CDR3 DNA sequence: TGTGCCAGCAGCGCGGACAGGCGGGGGGCTCGGGACGAGCAGTACTTC.

CDR3 sequence reads: CATIRDRGDTEAFF. CDR3 nucleotides: TGTGCCACAATACGGGACAGGGGCGACACTGAAGCTTTCTTT. The chain uses TRBV19 and TRBJ1-1, with 10 bases identical to TRBD1. Germline CDR1 LNHDA, CDR2 SQIVND (reference sequence). CDR3 length equals 14 residues. V trimming: 10 bases; J trimming: 3 bases; junction bases outside the gene matches: 8.

This clone was counted a few times. The chain has TRBV5-1 and TRBJ2-1; the D gene is possibly TRBD2 (5 bases). Trimming stripped 4 bases from V and 0 bases from J, with 11 bases between. The CDR3 is made up of 15 amino acids. Germline-derived CDR1 and CDR2 are SGHRS and YFSETQ. This CDR3 is CASSPTSSSYNEQFF. CDR3 bases: TGCGCCAGCAGCCCCACTAGTAGCTCCTACAATGAGCAGTTCTTC. Full variable domain (outside the CDR3, taken from reference TRBV5-1 and TRBJ2-1): KAGVTQTPRYLIKTRGQQVTLSCSPISGHRSVSWYQQTPGQGLQFLFEYFSETQRNKGNFPGRFSGRQFSNSRSEMNVSTLELGDSALYLCASSPTSSSYNEQFFGPGTRLTVL.

The chain joins TRBV10-1 to TRBJ2-5; 13 nucleotides align to TRBD2. Germline V gene data show CDR1 as WNHNN and CDR2 as SYGVQD (reference sequence). The CDR3 is made up of 15 amino acids. V lost 3 bases and J lost 7; bases outside the gene matches: 5. The CDR3 nucleotides are TGCGCCAGCAGTGACGGACTAGCGGGAGCCGGGACCCAGTACTTC. As protein: CASSDGLAGAGTQYF.

The chain uses TRBV7-2 and TRBJ1-5; weak D call: TRBD1 (6 bases). CDR3 length: 18 residues. The germline V gene has CDR1 SGHTA and CDR2 FQGNSA. V was clipped by 0 bases and J by 0 bases, with 15 bases between them. CDR3 nucleotide sequence: TGTGCCAGCAGCTTAGCCAGGGGTCTGGATTATAGCAATCAGCCCCAGCATTTT. Encoded protein: CASSLARGLDYSNQPQHF.

J is TRBJ2-7 and V is TRBV2; D is uncertain. V was trimmed by 4 bases and J by 3 bases, leaving 7 bases between them. Per the germline V gene, CDR1 is SNHLY and CDR2 is FYNNEI. The CDR3 runs 12 residues. DNA of the CDR3: TGTGCCAGCAGTGCACGGTTCTACGAGCAGTACTTC. Protein sequence: CASSARFYEQYF.

V gene TRBV7-8 combines with J gene TRBJ1-4; D is ambiguous. Trimming shortened V by 6 bases and J by 8 bases, and 13 bases separated the two germline ends. The CDR3 is 13 residues long. CDR1 SGHVS and CDR2 FQNEAQ come from the germline V gene. For the CDR3, the DNA is TGTGCCAGCAGTTCGGGAGGAGGGGAAAAACTGTTTTTT. It translates to CASSSGGGEKLFF. Supplemented by reference TRBV7-8 and TRBJ1-4, the full variable domain reads GAGVSQSPRYKVAKRGQDVALRCDPISGHVSLFWYQQALGQGPEFLTYFQNEAQLDKSGLPSDRFFAERPEGSVSTLKIQRTQQEDSAVYLCASSSGGGEKLFFGSGTQLSVL.

This sequence joins TRBV6-4 and TRBJ2-3; tentatively, D is TRBD1 (5 bases). The germline gives CDR1 MRHNA, CDR2 SNTAGT. CDR3 size: 13 residues. Trimming pared 8 bases from V and 5 bases from J, leaving 14 bases between. This CDR3 is CASGLTGRDTQYF. CDR3 bases: TGTGCCAGCGGCCTAACAGGTCGAGATACGCAGTATTTT.

The sample holds one count of this clone. This chain uses TRBV18 with TRBJ2-2; D is perhaps TRBD1 (5 bases). The CDR3 totals 14 residues. Germline V gives CDR1 KGHSH, CDR2 LQKENI. Deletions cut 3 bases from V and 7 bases from J, with 12 bases between. As DNA, the CDR3 is TGTGCCAGCTCACCTAACACAGGCCACGGGGAGCTGTTTTTT. This codes for CASSPNTGHGELFF.

This sequence joins TRBV9 and TRBJ2-3; 7 bases line up with TRBD2. Germline V gene sequence: CDR1 SGDLS, CDR2 YYNGEE. This CDR3 has 15 amino acids. V lost 0 bases, J lost 3 bases, and 4 bases stayed unmatched. Here the CDR3 DNA reads TGTGCCAGCAGCGTAGCGGGAGGTTTAACAGATACGCAGTATTTT. This gives the protein CASSVAGGLTDTQYF.

V gene TRBV9 combines with J gene TRBJ1-4, with a weak D call TRBD1 (6 bases). CDR3 length: 17 residues. Germline CDR1 and CDR2: SGDLS and YYNGEE. The V end was cut by 3 bases, the J end by 0 bases, with 15 bases between. The CDR3 reads CASSARDNYATNEKLFF. Here the CDR3 DNA reads TGTGCCAGCAGCGCCCGGGACAACTATGCAACTAATGAAAAACTGTTTTTT.

This clone was detected only once. The chain couples TRBV9 to TRBJ2-1, with 8 bases fitting TRBD2. The CDR3 is 15 amino acids. V was clipped by 4 bases and J by 8 bases; unmatched bases: 11. Germline CDR1 and CDR2: SGDLS and YYNGEE. CDR3: CASSSTSGGLDEQFF. DNA for the CDR3: TGTGCCAGCAGCTCCACTAGCGGTGGGCTCGATGAGCAGTTCTTC. The entire variable domain, with the rest obtained from reference TRBV9 and TRBJ2-1, is as follows: DSGVTQTPKHLITATGQRVTLRCSPRSGDLSVYWYQQSLDQGLQFLIQYYNGEERAKGNILERFSAQQFPDLHSELNLSSLELGDSALYFCASSSTSGGLDEQFFGPGTRLTVL.

This chain joins TRBV18 and TRBJ1-2; D is unclear. Germline V CDR1 and CDR2: KGHSH, LQKENI. V gave up 6 bases and J gave up 2 bases, with 13 bases separating them. The CDR3 spans 14 residues. The CDR3 spells CASSRERMNYGYTF. DNA of the CDR3: TGTGCCAGCTCCCGTGAGCGAATGAACTATGGCTACACCTTC.

V usage is TRBV2 and J usage is TRBJ2-1; 15 nucleotides align to TRBD2. Unmatched junction bases numbered 8, after V lost 6 bases and J lost 8 bases. CDR1 is SNHLY, CDR2 FYNNEI, per germline. The CDR3 runs to 16 residues. The CDR3 reads CASSPSGLAGGHEQFF. CDR3 in DNA: TGTGCCAGCAGCCCCTCGGGACTAGCGGGAGGCCATGAGCAGTTCTTC.

This chain uses TRBV6-5 with TRBJ2-1; 9 nucleotides line up with TRBD2. CDR1 MNHEY and CDR2 SVGAGI come from the germline V gene. The CDR3 runs to 15 residues. V was pared by 6 bases and J by 3 bases, with 6 bases of the junction left unmatched. DNA for the CDR3: TGTGCCAGCAGCCCCGGGACTAGCAACTACAATGAGCAGTTCTTC. This encodes CASSPGTSNYNEQFF.

The J gene is TRBJ2-7, the V gene TRBV30; weak D call: TRBD2 (7 bases). CDR3 size: 15 residues. CDR1 is GTSNPN, CDR2 SVGIG, per germline (reference sequence). V was pared by 2 bases and J by 1 base, with 15 bases between. The CDR3 loop is CAWSLGGRVSYEQYF. The CDR3 DNA sequence: TGTGCCTGGAGTCTAGGGGGGAGGGTATCCTACGAGCAGTACTTC.